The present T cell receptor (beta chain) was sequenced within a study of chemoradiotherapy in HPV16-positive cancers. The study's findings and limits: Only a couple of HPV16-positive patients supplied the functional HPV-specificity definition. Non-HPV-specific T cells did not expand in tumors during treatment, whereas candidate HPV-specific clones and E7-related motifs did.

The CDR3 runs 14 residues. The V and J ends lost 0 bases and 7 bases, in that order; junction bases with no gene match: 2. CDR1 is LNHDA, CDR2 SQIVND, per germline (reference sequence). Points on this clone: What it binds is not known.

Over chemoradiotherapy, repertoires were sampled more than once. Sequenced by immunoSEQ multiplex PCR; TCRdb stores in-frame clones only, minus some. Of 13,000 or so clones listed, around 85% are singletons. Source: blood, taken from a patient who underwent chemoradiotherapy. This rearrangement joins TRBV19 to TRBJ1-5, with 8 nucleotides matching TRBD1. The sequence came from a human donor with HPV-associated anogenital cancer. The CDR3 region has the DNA TGTGCCAGTAGTATAGATCAGGGGGCACAGCCCCAGCATTTT. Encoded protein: CASSIDQGAQPQHF.